This T cell receptor (beta chain) was captured by sequencing in a study of graft-versus-host responses after intestinal transplantation. General study findings and limits: In recipient marrow, GvH clones were found, and some appeared first in ileum or blood. Allografts of one patient group, those with graft-donor T cell macrochimerism, had high graft-versus-host to host-versus-graft clonal ratios.

Data came from immunoSEQ multiplex PCR; TCRdb stores just in-frame clones and leaves some out. The sample includes around 84,000 clones, around 83% of them seen just once. Concerning this clone: Its antigen is not known.

Trimming pared 4 bases from V and 2 bases from J, leaving 22 bases between. This CDR3 has 17 amino acids. The V gene's germline CDR1 is SGHRS and CDR2 YFSETQ. The chain couples TRBV5-1 to TRBJ2-7, with D possibly TRBD2 on 5 matching bases. Sequences were derived from unstimulated CD8+ T cells sorted from spleen or lymph node cells, sampled before intestinal transplant. The TCR sequence derives from a human donor who received an intestinal transplant. The CDR3: CASSPWGVSEVAYEQYF. In DNA, the CDR3 is TGCGCCAGCAGCCCTTGGGGTGTTTCGGAGGTGGCCTACGAGCAGTACTTC.